This T cell receptor (beta chain) appears in the sequencing data of a study of radiation and T cells in renal cell carcinoma. General study points: Baseline intratumoral clonotype presence is unknown without pretreatment biopsies.

The time point is: blood 2 weeks post-SBRT. Treatment reported: 15 Gy SBRT to primary tumor, nephrectomy 4 weeks later. The germline V gene has CDR1 KGHSH and CDR2 LQKENI. J lost 7 bases, V lost 3 bases, and 5 bases had no gene match. There are 13 residues in the CDR3. This clone was found a few times. Its antigen is still unknown. Assay: immunoSEQ multiplex PCR; the TCRdb copy retains only in-frame clones and omits some. The sample has about 58,000 clones, around 77% seen once. V gene TRBV18 combines with J gene TRBJ1-2, with 7 bases identical to TRBD1. The sample here was blood, taken from a patient whose treatment included radiotherapy and nephrectomy. The TCR originated in a man aged 60 to 75 with renal cell carcinoma. CDR3 coding DNA: TGTGCCAGCTCACCCGGGACAGTTAGTGGCTACACCTTC. It codes for CASSPGTVSGYTF.